This entry lists 15 T cell receptor beta chains sequenced from one sample in a study of shared clonotypes between healthy human individuals. Only in-frame clones appear in the TCRdb table, and some are missing; sequencing was by immunoSEQ multiplex PCR. The sample contains about 2 million clones, about 95% of which appear only once. Cells designated naive CD8 were CD45RO-negative and were positively selected for CCR7, with terminally differentiated effector memory CD45RA+ cells excluded. The sequenced sample was naive CD8+ T cells sorted from blood. These receptors all come from a man between 18 and 29 years old in good health.

CDR3 DNA sequence: TGTGCCAGCAGCTGGGGACAGGGGGCAGATTATGGCTACACCTTC. It encodes CASSWGQGADYGYTF. The chain joins TRBV5-8 to TRBJ1-2, with 12 bases matching TRBD1. The CDR3 runs to 15 residues. The germline V gene has CDR1 SGHTS and CDR2 YDEGEE. J was trimmed by 5 bases and V by 3 bases; bases with no gene match: 5.

This clone showed up just once. This chain uses TRBV2 with TRBJ1-2; D gene ambiguous. The CDR3 runs to 16 residues. Germline V gene sequence: CDR1 SNHLY, CDR2 FYNNEI. The V gene lost 0 bases and the J gene lost 2 bases, with 13 bases spanning the gap. The CDR3 protein is CASSEAGWKGNYGYTF. In DNA form, the CDR3 reads TGTGCCAGCAGTGAAGCGGGGTGGAAGGGAAACTATGGCTACACCTTC.

This chain connects TRBV19 to TRBJ2-7; no definite D call. The germline gives CDR1 LNHDA, CDR2 SQIVND (reference sequence). With 0 bases removed from V and 6 bases from J, the gap between germline ends came to 9 bases. The length of the CDR3 is 13 residues. The CDR3 coding sequence is TGTGCCAGTAGTATAGACCCGGTAGGCGAGCAGTACTTC. Amino acids: CASSIDPVGEQYF.

The chain links TRBV7-9 to TRBJ2-7, with TRBD1 identical over 7 bases. Losses at the gene ends were 5 bases for V and 3 bases for J; bases not matched to a gene: 10. Looked up from germline, CDR1 is SEHNR and CDR2 is FQNEAQ (reference sequence). The CDR3 covers 15 residues. CDR3 protein: CASSPQGVSLYEQYF. CDR3 nucleotide sequence: TGTGCCAGCAGCCCTCAGGGGGTATCCCTCTACGAGCAGTACTTC.

The gene calls are TRBV29-1 and TRBJ2-1, with TRBD2 matching over 8 bases. The V and J ends lost 5 bases and 0 bases, in that order; junction bases with no gene match: 9. The CDR3 loop spans 16 amino acids. CDR1 SQVTM and CDR2 ANQGSEA come from the germline V gene. The CDR3 region is CSVLGLAPSSYNEQFF. Written as DNA, the CDR3 is TGCAGCGTTCTCGGACTAGCCCCTAGCTCCTACAATGAGCAGTTCTTC.

This chain links TRBV10-2 with TRBJ1-4, with D hard to call. CDR1 and CDR2 from the germline V gene are WSHSY and SAAADI. The CDR3 covers 12 residues. Trimming took 0 bases from V and 9 from J, leaving 5 bases between them. The CDR3 DNA sequence: TGCGCCAGCAGTGAGTCTGGTCAAAAACTGTTTTTT. It yields the protein CASSESGQKLFF.

The chain combines TRBV6-5 with TRBJ1-2, with unresolved D. The V end was cut by 5 bases, the J end by 2 bases, with 15 bases between. The CDR3 sequence is 15 residues long. Germline V gene lookup returns CDR1 MNHEY and CDR2 SVGAGI. Written as DNA, the CDR3 is TGTGCCAGCAGTGGAATGGACGGCCTGAACTATGGCTACACCTTC. Translating it yields CASSGMDGLNYGYTF.

J is TRBJ2-3 and V is TRBV6-1; 9 bases agree with TRBD1. The CDR3 runs 16 residues. V gave up 2 bases and J gave up 2 bases; unmatched junction bases: 5. Germline V gene sequence: CDR1 MNHNS, CDR2 SASEGT. The chain's CDR3 is CASSELRDRATDTQYF. The CDR3 bases are TGTGCCAGCAGTGAATTAAGGGACAGGGCCACAGATACGCAGTATTTT.

The table lists this clone with a count of one. At one end, the junction sequence differs from germline, possibly due to a read error. The chain links TRBV9 to TRBJ2-3; no reliable D call. The CDR3 length is 14 residues. Germline loops: CDR1 SGDLS, CDR2 YYNGEE. The chain's CDR3 is CAGSVVVGKDTQYF. The DNA of the CDR3 is TGTGCCGGCAGCGTAGTGGTGGGCAAAGATACGCAGTATTTT.

The rearrangement joins TRBV7-2 to TRBJ1-1; no definite D call. Per the germline V gene, CDR1 is SGHTA and CDR2 is FQGNSA. Trimming took 1 base from V and 5 from J, leaving 11 bases between them. The CDR3 is made up of 14 amino acids. The CDR3 DNA is TGTGCCAGCAGCTTAGAGGAGGGTGCTACTGAAGCTTTCTTT. It is translated as CASSLEEGATEAFF.

V is TRBV27 and J is TRBJ2-2, with 11 bases that match TRBD1. The CDR3 has 16 residues. Losses at the gene ends were 6 bases for V and 8 bases for J; bases not matched to a gene: 11. Germline V gene data show CDR1 as MNHEY and CDR2 as SMNVEV (reference sequence). This chain's CDR3 is CASRFLGQGVSGELFF. CDR3 sequence (DNA): TGTGCCAGCAGGTTCCTGGGACAGGGGGTATCAGGGGAGCTGTTTTTT.

The rearrangement joins TRBV30 to TRBJ2-5; D may be TRBD1 or TRBD2 (6 bases each). This CDR3 has 14 amino acids. Looked up from germline, CDR1 is GTSNPN and CDR2 is SVGIG (reference sequence). Trimming stripped 0 bases from V and 5 bases from J, with 13 bases between. This chain's CDR3 is CAWSVAGEVETQYF. Written as DNA, the CDR3 is TGTGCCTGGAGTGTGGCAGGGGAGGTTGAGACCCAGTACTTC. Drawing the rest from reference TRBV30 and TRBJ2-5, the complete variable domain is SQTIHQWPATLVQPVGSPLSLECTVEGTSNPNLYWYRQAAGRGLQLLFYSVGIGQISSEVPQNLSASRPQDRQFILSSKKLLLSDSGFYLCAWSVAGEVETQYFGPGTRLLVL.

CDR3: CASSFLGISYEQYF. In DNA form, the CDR3 reads TGTGCCAGCAGCTTCCTAGGAATTTCCTACGAGCAGTACTTC. The rearrangement joins TRBV11-1 to TRBJ2-7; D gene ambiguous. CDR3 size: 14 residues. Germline CDR1 reads SGHAT; CDR2 reads FQDESV (reference sequence). V was cut by 3 bases and J by 1 base, with 10 bases left in between.

This chain links TRBV21-1 with TRBJ2-7; no check of the table's D call, TRBD1, against the DNA was made. TRBV21-1 is labeled a pseudogene. The CDR3 consists of 14 residues. The CDR3 protein is CASTGQGKKDEQYF. For the CDR3, the DNA is TGTGCCAGCACCGGACAGGGAAAGAAAGACGAGCAGTACTTC.

A word on this clone: The same CDR3 can be traced to other DNA sequences in this sample. The genes are TRBV30 and TRBJ2-3; the D gene is possibly TRBD2 (5 bases). This CDR3 is 14 amino acids long. Germline assignment: CDR1 GTSNPN and CDR2 SVGIG (reference sequence). Trimming stripped 0 bases from V and 2 bases from J, with 9 bases between. CDR3 sequence reads: CAWSVGGSTDTQYF. The CDR3 bases are TGTGCCTGGAGTGTCGGCGGGTCCACAGATACGCAGTATTTT.